A single TCR beta chain is shown here with its context. Its target is not known. Each CDR3 protein gets one entry after TCRdb re-called the 5' RACE reads with MiXCR. This sample has fewer than 6,000 distinct CDR3 sequences, with about a third found just once. Looked up from germline, CDR1 is MNHEY and CDR2 is SMNVEV (reference sequence). The CDR3 consists of 15 residues. Trimming removed 6 bases from V and 2 bases from J, with 16 bases in between. This entry belongs to a study of spatial heterogeneity in lung cancer. Study-level results: Tumor mutation count correlated with how many alpha and beta TCRs expanded intratumorally.

Time point here: sample taken at primary tumor resection. Sample: lung tumor tissue, taken at surgery. The V gene is TRBV27, the J gene TRBJ2-5, with D possibly called TRBD1 or TRBD2 (5 bases each). This receptor was taken from a male donor with early-stage non-small cell lung cancer. Written as DNA, the CDR3 is TGTGCCAGCAGCCCGGGACCGAGCCTTCAAGAGACCCAGTACTTC. Translation: CASSPGPSLQETQYF.